This record covers a single T cell receptor beta chain. This sample was included in a study of a mutant IDH1 vaccine in newly diagnosed glioma. The overall study: The treated group averaged around 40 years old and was roughly 60% male, roughly 38% female. Previous treatment comprised radiotherapy, temozolomide, or both, mostly both.

V was trimmed by 0 bases and J by 3 bases, leaving 10 bases between them. CDR1 and CDR2 from the germline V gene are GTSNPN and SVGIG (reference sequence). The CDR3 sequence is 14 residues long. Stated time point: baseline, week 1 (first vaccination visit). Noted treatment: pre-vaccination baseline after standard-of-care therapy. Data came from immunoSEQ multiplex PCR; TCRdb stores just in-frame clones and leaves some out. This table has tens of thousands of clones, about four fifths appearing once. J is TRBJ2-3 and V is TRBV30; D call uncertain. The sequence was collected from a woman aged 45-65 years with glioma. This specimen was PBMCs, taken from a glioma patient treated with radiotherapy, temozolomide or both. CDR3 region: CAWSVSRPTDTQYF. In DNA form, the CDR3 reads TGTGCCTGGAGTGTCTCCAGGCCGACAGATACGCAGTATTTT.